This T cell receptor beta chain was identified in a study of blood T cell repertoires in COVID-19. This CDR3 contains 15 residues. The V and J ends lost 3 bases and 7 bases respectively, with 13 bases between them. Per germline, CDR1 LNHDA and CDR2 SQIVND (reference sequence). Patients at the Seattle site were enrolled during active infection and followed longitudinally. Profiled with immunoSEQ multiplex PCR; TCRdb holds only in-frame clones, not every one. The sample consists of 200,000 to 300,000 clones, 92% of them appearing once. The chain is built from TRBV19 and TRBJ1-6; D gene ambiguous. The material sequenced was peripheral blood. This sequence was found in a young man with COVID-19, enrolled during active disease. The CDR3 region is CASSIRVRQNSPLHF. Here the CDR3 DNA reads TGTGCCAGTAGTATTCGGGTACGGCAAAATTCACCCCTCCACTTT.